Below, 17 T cell receptor beta chains from the same sample are listed, as sequenced in a study of Ad26.COV2.S vaccination and SARS-CoV-2 variants. Only in-frame clones appear in the TCRdb table, and some are missing; sequencing was by immunoSEQ multiplex PCR. The sample has about 100,000 clones, over 60% seen once; the top ten hold 15% to 20%. The material was peripheral blood, obtained after recovery from COVID-19. These receptor sequences come from a human donor who had recovered from COVID-19.

This chain links TRBV3-1 (or the pseudogene TRBV3-2) with TRBJ1-2; D possibly corresponds to TRBD1 (6 bases). The CDR3 is 14 residues long. The ends were cut back, 1 base at V and 4 bases at J, with 10 bases in the middle. Germline V gives CDR1 LGHDT, CDR2 YNNKEL (reference sequence). The CDR3 DNA follows: TGTGCCAGCAGCCAAGTTCGGGGGGCCTATGGCTACACCTTC. Protein product: CASSQVRGAYGYTF.

This rearrangement joins TRBV30 to TRBJ1-6, with D possibly TRBD1 on 5 matching bases. Germline lookup yields CDR1 GTSNPN and CDR2 SVGIG (reference sequence). Trimming left V 5 bases short and J 5 bases short, with 10 bases between. The CDR3 is made up of 13 amino acids. CDR3 in amino acids: CAWWNRNNSPLHF. The CDR3 DNA sequence: TGTGCCTGGTGGAACAGGAATAATTCACCCCTCCACTTT.

The chain employs TRBV11-2 and TRBJ2-7; D might be TRBD2 (5 bases). This CDR3 is 14 amino acids long. CDR1 SGHAT and CDR2 FQNNGV come from the germline V gene. The V end was cut by 1 base, the J end by 3 bases, with 10 bases between. The CDR3 nucleotides read TGTGCCAGCAGCTTAGTAGAGGGCAGCTACGAGCAGTACTTC. As protein: CASSLVEGSYEQYF.

This clone appeared once. V is TRBV6-6 and J is TRBJ1-5; 7 bases are shared with TRBD1. Germline V lookup: CDR1 MNHNY, CDR2 SVGAGI (reference sequence). V trimming: 2 bases; J trimming: 4 bases; junction bases outside the gene matches: 5. The CDR3 spans 15 residues. This CDR3 is CASSYAGQDNQPQHF. CDR3 bases: TGTGCCAGCAGTTACGCCGGACAGGATAATCAGCCCCAGCATTTT.

This clone was seen just once. The CDR3 sequence is CASSPWTGSSGANVLTF. The CDR3 DNA follows: TGTGCCAGCAGCCCGTGGACAGGGAGCTCTGGGGCCAACGTCCTGACTTTC. The genes are TRBV9 and TRBJ2-6, with TRBD1 matching 8 bases. The CDR3 covers 17 residues. From germline, CDR1 is SGDLS and CDR2 YYNGEE. V was clipped by 4 bases and J by 0 bases; unmatched bases: 6.

In its sample, this clone was seen once. Other nucleotide sequences in the sample specify the same CDR3. The chain's CDR3 is CATRGSTDTQYF. Here the CDR3 DNA reads TGTGCCACCAGGGGGAGCACAGATACGCAGTATTTT. The chain is built from TRBV24-1 and TRBJ2-3; D unresolved. Germline assignment: CDR1 KGHDR and CDR2 SFDVKD. This CDR3 comprises 12 residues. V dropped 7 bases and J dropped 0 bases, with 4 bases sitting between them.

The rearrangement links TRBV10-3 to TRBJ1-1; 7 nucleotides line up with TRBD1. The germline gives CDR1 ENHRY, CDR2 SYGVKD. The CDR3 spans 12 residues. With 11 bases clipped from V and 10 bases from J, the junction kept 13 bases outside the gene matches. This CDR3 is CAAQGVTSIAFF. For the CDR3, the DNA is TGTGCCGCTCAGGGGGTTACGTCCATAGCTTTCTTT.

V and J are TRBV10-1 and TRBJ2-5; D not certain. The germline gives CDR1 WNHNN, CDR2 SYGVQD (reference sequence). The germline V and J ends were trimmed by 3 bases and 1 base, with 6 bases remaining between them. The CDR3 totals 13 residues. The CDR3, as DNA: TGCGCCAGCAGTGAAGGTGCCCAAGAGACCCAGTACTTC. It encodes CASSEGAQETQYF.

The V gene is TRBV15, the J gene TRBJ2-7, with TRBD1 matching 9 bases. The CDR3 is 16 amino acids. V was clipped by 0 bases and J by 4 bases; unmatched bases: 7. The germline V gene encodes CDR1 LNHNV and CDR2 YYDKDF (reference sequence). The CDR3 here is CATSREGGGQGYEQYF. CDR3 sequence (DNA): TGTGCCACCAGCAGAGAGGGGGGGGGACAGGGTTACGAGCAGTACTTC.

V gene TRBV29-1 combines with J gene TRBJ2-3, with 8 positions matching TRBD1. The CDR3 is made up of 14 amino acids. Germline V gives CDR1 SQVTM, CDR2 ANQGSEA. V lost 1 base and J lost 2; bases outside the gene matches: 2. DNA for the CDR3: TGCAGCGTTGAAGGCAGGGGGCTCACAGATACGCAGTATTTT. It yields the protein CSVEGRGLTDTQYF.

This clone was found a few times. The CDR3: CASGGRRKSLSGANVLTF. CDR3 coding DNA: TGTGCCAGCGGAGGGAGACGGAAAAGTCTCTCTGGGGCCAACGTCCTGACTTTC. This chain uses TRBV2 with TRBJ2-6; possibly TRBD2 for D (6 bases). The V gene's germline CDR1 is SNHLY and CDR2 FYNNEI. V was cut by 8 bases and J by 0 bases, with 20 bases left in between. The CDR3 totals 18 residues.

Notes on this clone: Other DNA variants within this sample encode the same CDR3. The gene calls are TRBV20-1 and TRBJ2-5; no clear D gene. The CDR3 consists of 10 residues. Per germline, CDR1 DFQATT and CDR2 SNEGSKA (reference sequence). V was shortened by 3 bases and J by 5 bases, with 4 bases between the two germline ends. The CDR3 DNA reads as TGCAGTGCTAGGGAGGAGACCCAGTACTTC. Its protein is CSAREETQYF.

The chain combines TRBV11-2 with TRBJ1-2; maybe TRBD1 (5 bases). Germline V gene lookup returns CDR1 SGHAT and CDR2 FQNNGV. V was shortened by 4 bases and J by 4 bases, with 10 bases between the two germline ends. This CDR3 region has 13 residues. The CDR3, as DNA: TGTGCCAGCAGCTCGGGGGGGGGCTATGGCTACACCTTC. This sequence encodes CASSSGGGYGYTF.

The V and J genes are TRBV19 and TRBJ2-5; D is perhaps TRBD1 (6 bases). Germline V lookup: CDR1 LNHDA, CDR2 SQIVND (reference sequence). The CDR3 spans 14 residues. Trimming took 6 bases from V and 6 from J, leaving 17 bases between them. CDR3 sequence (DNA): TGTGCCAGTAGCCGAGGGGCAGGGGTCAAGACCCAGTACTTC. Encoded protein: CASSRGAGVKTQYF.

V usage is TRBV4-2 and J usage is TRBJ2-1; D is possibly TRBD1 or TRBD2 (5 bases each). Germline CDR1 is LGHNA and CDR2 is YNFKEQ. Deletions cut 3 bases from V and 5 bases from J, with 14 bases between. The CDR3 spans 15 residues. The CDR3 here is CASSHPAGTNNEQFF. In DNA, the CDR3 is TGTGCCAGCAGCCACCCCGCCGGGACCAACAATGAGCAGTTCTTC.

J is TRBJ2-1 and V is TRBV5-4; no clear D. The CDR3 is 13 amino acids. Germline V gene data show CDR1 as SGHNT and CDR2 as YYREEE (reference sequence). Trimming shortened V by 0 bases and J by 6 bases, and 7 bases separated the two germline ends. The CDR3 loop reads CASSLGAFNEQFF. CDR3 nucleotide sequence: TGTGCCAGCAGCTTGGGGGCGTTCAATGAGCAGTTCTTC. The full variable domain, with the rest looked up from reference TRBV5-4 and TRBJ2-1, is ETGVTQSPTHLIKTRGQQVTLRCSSQSGHNTVSWYQQALGQGPQFIFQYYREEENGRGNFPPRFSGLQFPNYSSELNVNALELDDSALYLCASSLGAFNEQFFGPGTRLTVL.

CDR3 amino acids: CASSLITGGTGANVLTF. In DNA, the CDR3 is TGTGCCAGCAGCCTAATAACAGGGGGCACTGGGGCCAACGTCCTGACTTTC. The gene calls are TRBV3-1 (or the pseudogene TRBV3-2) and TRBJ2-6, with 9 bases lining up with TRBD1. V gave up 4 bases and J gave up 2 bases; unmatched junction bases: 6. The CDR3 runs 17 residues. Per germline, CDR1 LGHDT and CDR2 YNNKEL (reference sequence).